Listed below are T cell receptor beta chains from one sample, sequenced in a study of blood T cell repertoires in COVID-19. Produced via immunoSEQ multiplex PCR; TCRdb's table is partial and in-frame only. The repertoire has 70,000 to 85,000 clones, roughly nine tenths of them found once; the top ten carry about a tenth. The sequenced sample consisted of peripheral blood. These receptors all come from a human donor in a cohort sampled during active COVID-19. Both conserved end residues are part of each CDR3. The D gene is left open where the match is weak. Clone size, where shown, is once, few, many, or a class for clones that have expanded.

V: TRBV9
J: TRBJ2-5
size: few
D: TRBD2
CDR3: CASSAGGSDGETQYF
DNA: TGTGCCAGCAGCGCTGGCGGGAGCGATGGGGAGACCCAGTACTTC

V: TRBV6-4
J: TRBJ1-4
size: -
D: -
CDR3: CASSQQGGGEKLFF
DNA: TGTGCCAGCAGTCAACAGGGAGGGGGTGAAAAACTGTTTTTT

V: TRBV6-1
J: TRBJ1-3
size: -
D: -
CDR3: CASSESPHSSGNTIYF
DNA: TGTGCCAGCAGTGAATCCCCTCACAGCTCTGGAAACACCATATATTTT

V: TRBV14
J: TRBJ2-1
size: -
D: -
CDR3: CASSQVLASEQFF
DNA: TGTGCCAGCAGCCAAGTACTAGCTAGTGAGCAGTTCTTC

V: TRBV7-9
J: TRBJ2-2
size: -
D: -
CDR3: CASSLTGQANTGELFF
DNA: TGTGCCAGCAGCTTAACGGGACAAGCGAACACCGGGGAGCTGTTTTTT

V: TRBV6-1
J: TRBJ2-2
size: once
D: -
CDR3: CASSEVGPTGELFF
DNA: TGTGCCAGCAGTGAAGTGGGGCCCACCGGGGAGCTGTTTTTT

V: TRBV19
J: TRBJ2-7
size: -
D: TRBD1
CDR3: CASSTPGTVYEQYF
DNA: TGTGCCAGTAGTACGCCTGGGACAGTCTACGAGCAGTACTTC

V: TRBV3-1/TRBV3-2
J: TRBJ2-7
size: -
D: TRBD2
CDR3: CASSQGTSGAYEQYF
DNA: TGTGCCAGCAGCCAAGGGACTAGCGGGGCTTACGAGCAGTACTTC

V: TRBV24-1
J: TRBJ2-2
size: -
D: -
CDR3: CATSGLAPDTGELFF
DNA: TGTGCCACCAGTGGGCTAGCCCCAGACACCGGGGAGCTGTTTTTT

V: TRBV6-6
J: TRBJ2-1
size: -
D: -
CDR3: CASSRDTSGGEQFF
DNA: TGTGCCAGCAGCCGCGACACAAGCGGCGGGGAGCAGTTCTTC

V: TRBV28
J: TRBJ1-4
size: -
D: TRBD1
CDR3: CASGTGGVGEKLFF
DNA: TGTGCCAGTGGTACAGGGGGCGTTGGTGAAAAACTGTTTTTT

V: TRBV28
J: TRBJ2-2
size: -
D: -
CDR3: CASSKLFGGSGGELFF
DNA: TGTGCCAGCAGCAAGTTGTTCGGGGGATCGGGCGGGGAGCTGTTTTTT

V: TRBV5-6
J: TRBJ2-3
size: -
D: -
CDR3: CASSFMSDTQYF
DNA: TGTGCCAGCAGCTTTATGTCCGATACGCAGTATTTT

V: TRBV5-4
J: TRBJ2-5
size: once
D: TRBD2
CDR3: CASSFQVGLAGGETQYF
DNA: TGTGCCAGCAGCTTCCAGGTGGGACTAGCGGGAGGAGAGACCCAGTACTTC

V: TRBV27
J: TRBJ1-2
size: -
D: -
CDR3: CASSSLRGDYTF
DNA: TGTGCCAGCAGTTCCCTCCGCGGGGACTACACCTTC

V: TRBV27
J: TRBJ2-1
size: -
D: TRBD2
CDR3: CASSSGTSYNEQFF
DNA: TGTGCCAGCAGTTCCGGGACTAGCTACAATGAGCAGTTCTTC

V: TRBV6-6
J: TRBJ2-2
size: medium-sized
D: TRBD1
CDR3: CASTTGQGLTGELFF
DNA: TGTGCCAGCACAACGGGACAGGGGCTGACCGGGGAGCTGTTTTTT

V: TRBV3-1/TRBV3-2
J: TRBJ2-1
size: -
D: TRBD2
CDR3: CASSQSLAGYNEQFF
DNA: TGTGCCAGCAGCCAATCACTAGCGGGATACAATGAGCAGTTCTTC

V: TRBV7-2
J: TRBJ2-1
size: -
D: TRBD2
CDR3: CASSALAGGRGEQFF
DNA: TGTGCCAGCAGCGCCCTAGCGGGAGGAAGGGGTGAGCAGTTCTTC

V: TRBV27
J: TRBJ1-6
size: -
D: -
CDR3: CASSGAVRSLGYSPLHF
DNA: TGTGCCAGCAGTGGGGCAGTCCGGTCTTTAGGCTATTCACCCCTCCACTTT

V: TRBV7-9
J: TRBJ1-1
size: -
D: -
CDR3: CASSFPARGNTEAFF
DNA: TGTGCCAGCAGCTTCCCGGCCAGGGGGAACACTGAAGCTTTCTTT

V: TRBV4-2
J: TRBJ2-1
size: -
D: TRBD2
CDR3: CASSQAPTGTSGSGEQFF
DNA: TGTGCCAGCAGCCAAGCACCGACCGGGACTAGCGGGAGCGGTGAGCAGTTCTTC

V: TRBV12-3/TRBV12-4
J: TRBJ2-1
size: once
D: TRBD2
CDR3: CASSPGLYNEQFF
DNA: TGTGCCAGCAGCCCGGGACTATACAATGAGCAGTTCTTC

V: TRBV6-5
J: TRBJ2-1
size: -
D: TRBD2
CDR3: CASSYGLVGYNEQFF
DNA: TGTGCCAGCAGTTACGGACTAGTGGGCTACAATGAGCAGTTCTTC

V: TRBV6-6
J: TRBJ2-5
size: -
D: TRBD2
CDR3: CASTGTSGIWETQYF
DNA: TGTGCCAGCACCGGGACTAGCGGGATCTGGGAGACCCAGTACTTC

V: TRBV5-4
J: TRBJ2-1
size: -
D: -
CDR3: CASSTERNNEQFF
DNA: TGTGCCAGCAGCACGGAGCGGAACAATGAGCAGTTCTTC

V: TRBV6-2/TRBV6-3
J: TRBJ2-1
size: -
D: TRBD1
CDR3: CASSYRTGGLNEQFF
DNA: TGTGCCAGCAGTTACCGGACAGGGGGGTTAAATGAGCAGTTCTTC

V: TRBV29-1
J: TRBJ1-1
size: -
D: -
CDR3: CSVERNRVNTEAFF
DNA: TGCAGCGTTGAGCGTAACAGGGTGAACACTGAAGCTTTCTTT

V: TRBV9
J: TRBJ2-2
size: -
D: TRBD2
CDR3: CASSVARGGRSPTGELFF
DNA: TGTGCCAGCAGCGTAGCTCGGGGCGGGAGGTCCCCAACCGGGGAGCTGTTTTTT